This entry describes one TCR beta chain. The antigen is undetermined. TCRdb independently ran MiXCR on the RT-PCR reads; one entry per CDR3 protein. In the table there are 800,000 to 1,000,000 distinct CDR3 sequences, approximately 21% of which are singletons. The source of the sample is a study of response to subunit inactivated influenza vaccine. Findings of the study overall: Authors proposed each seasonal influenza vaccination draws in few new T cells.

Germline loops: CDR1 SGHTA, CDR2 FQGNSA. This CDR3 is 13 amino acids long. Trimming removed 4 bases from V and 7 bases from J; junction bases left unmatched: 5. The sequence derives from a man aged 50 to 59 who received an inactivated influenza vaccine. V usage is TRBV7-2 and J usage is TRBJ2-5, with 8 bases aligning to TRBD2. This specimen consisted of PBMCs from blood, obtained about 5 days after vaccination. CDR3 sequence: CASSSGLGGTQYF. The CDR3 coding sequence is TGTGCCAGCAGCTCGGGACTAGGGGGGACCCAGTACTTC.